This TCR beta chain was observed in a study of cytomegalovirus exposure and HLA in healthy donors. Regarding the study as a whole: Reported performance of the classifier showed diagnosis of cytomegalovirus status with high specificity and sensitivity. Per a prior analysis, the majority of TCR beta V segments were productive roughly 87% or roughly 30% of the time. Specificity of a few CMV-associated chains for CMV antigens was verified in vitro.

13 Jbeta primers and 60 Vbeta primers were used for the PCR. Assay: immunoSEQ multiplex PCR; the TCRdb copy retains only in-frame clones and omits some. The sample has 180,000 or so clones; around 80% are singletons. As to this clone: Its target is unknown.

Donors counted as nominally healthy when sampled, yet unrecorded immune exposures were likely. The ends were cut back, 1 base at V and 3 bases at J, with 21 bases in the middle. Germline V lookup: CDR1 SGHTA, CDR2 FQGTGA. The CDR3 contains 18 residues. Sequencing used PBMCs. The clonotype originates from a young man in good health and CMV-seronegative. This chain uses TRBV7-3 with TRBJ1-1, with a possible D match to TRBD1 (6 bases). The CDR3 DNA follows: TGTGCCAGCAGCTTAAAACCGCGACAGGCCGGGGCCGACACTGAAGCTTTCTTT. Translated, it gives CASSLKPRQAGADTEAFF.